Listed below are T cell receptor beta chains from one sample, sequenced in a study of OX40 agonist ivuxolimab in advanced cancers. Sequencing used immunoSEQ multiplex PCR; TCRdb keeps in-frame clones, though not all of them. The sample yields under 70,000 clones, approximately 92% seen once. Sequencing was performed on CD4+ or CD8+ T cells sorted from blood, taken in a trial of the OX40 agonist ivuxolimab. The receptors shown here come from an adult with an advanced solid tumor such as melanoma, head and neck, liver or kidney cancer. CDR3s include the opening cysteine and the closing phenylalanine or tryptophan. A D gene is named only where the DNA matches it firmly. Size is omitted from some rows. Given values are once, few, many or a class for expanded clones.

once	-	TRBV29-1	TRBJ2-7	CSVYIAGEQYF	TGCAGCGTTTATATCGCTGGCGAGCAGTACTTC
-	TRBD1	TRBV2	TRBJ1-5	CASRLGQGYSNQPQHF	TGTGCCAGCAGGCTCGGACAGGGGTATAGCAATCAGCCCCAGCATTTT
-	-	TRBV19	TRBJ1-5	CASSIDRVQPQHF	TGTGCCAGTAGTATAGACAGGGTTCAGCCCCAGCATTTT
-	-	TRBV2	TRBJ2-7	CASKGVTHEQYF	TGTGCCAGCAAGGGGGTTACCCACGAGCAGTACTTC
-	-	TRBV18	TRBJ2-3	CASSPMDSGDTQYF	TGTGCCAGCTCACCAATGGACAGCGGGGATACGCAGTATTTT
-	-	TRBV5-1	TRBJ2-1	CASSLESGGRDNEQFF	TGCGCCAGCAGCTTGGAATCGGGGGGCCGGGACAATGAGCAGTTCTTC
-	-	TRBV19	TRBJ2-2	CASRARSGELFF	TGTGCGAGCCGGGCCCGGTCCGGGGAGCTGTTTTTT
-	-	TRBV5-4	TRBJ2-7	CASTSAGKAYEQYF	TGTGCCAGTACCTCTGCGGGAAAGGCCTACGAGCAGTACTTC
-	-	TRBV11-2	TRBJ2-6	CASSLGSGANVLTF	TGTGCCAGCAGCTTAGGCTCTGGGGCCAACGTCCTGACTTTC
-	-	TRBV7-8	TRBJ1-6	CASSLAGAGVNSPLHF	TGTGCCAGCAGCTTAGCTGGGGCAGGGGTTAATTCACCCCTCCACTTT
-	-	TRBV27	TRBJ1-1	CASSPTPRVSNTEAFF	TGTGCCAGCAGTCCCACCCCGAGGGTATCGAACACTGAAGCTTTCTTT
-	TRBD2	TRBV5-1	TRBJ2-3	CASSLSGGAVDTQYF	TGCGCCAGCAGCTTGAGCGGGGGGGCCGTAGATACGCAGTATTTT
-	-	TRBV19	TRBJ1-4	CASSMLGQPFNEKLFF	TGTGCCAGTAGTATGCTAGGACAGCCTTTTAATGAAAAACTGTTTTTT
-	TRBD1	TRBV28	TRBJ1-2	CASSLGTGFGYTF	TGTGCCAGCAGTTTGGGGACAGGGTTTGGCTACACCTTC
-	-	TRBV12-5	TRBJ2-2	CASGLNGGTTGELFF	TGTGCTAGTGGTCTAAATGGGGGAACCACCGGGGAGCTGTTTTTT
-	-	TRBV5-4	TRBJ1-2	CASSLRGYTF	TGTGCCAGCAGCTTGCGGGGCTACACCTTC
-	TRBD1	TRBV5-1	TRBJ1-1	CASSQWTGRMNTEAFF	TGCGCCAGCAGCCAGTGGACAGGGCGGATGAACACTGAAGCTTTCTTT
-	-	TRBV18	TRBJ1-5	CASSPRTLNQPQHF	TGTGCCAGCTCACCCCGGACACTTAATCAGCCCCAGCATTTT
-	-	TRBV14	TRBJ2-6	CASSSSGANVLTF	TGTGCCAGCAGCAGCTCTGGGGCCAACGTCCTGACTTTC
-	-	TRBV7-8	TRBJ2-2	CASSLEARANTGELFF	TGTGCCAGCAGCTTAGAGGCGCGCGCGAACACCGGGGAGCTGTTTTTT
-	-	TRBV28	TRBJ2-5	CASSLQRPETQYF	TGTGCCAGCAGTTTACAGCGTCCAGAGACCCAGTACTTC
-	TRBD1	TRBV2	TRBJ2-2	CASQGAAGELFF	TGTGCCAGCCAGGGGGCTGCCGGGGAGCTGTTTTTT
-	TRBD1	TRBV30	TRBJ2-7	CAWTGQGFEQYF	TGTGCCTGGACGGGACAGGGGTTCGAGCAGTACTTC
-	TRBD1	TRBV30	TRBJ1-6	CAWHPGQLNSPLHF	TGTGCCTGGCACCCGGGACAGCTGAATTCACCCCTCCACTTT
-	TRBD2	TRBV4-2	TRBJ2-1	CASSPTSGTMFF	TGTGCCAGCAGCCCAACATCCGGGACTATGTTCTTC
-	-	TRBV5-1	TRBJ2-1	CASSLVQGWNEQFF	TGCGCCAGCAGCTTAGTCCAGGGTTGGAATGAGCAGTTCTTC
-	-	TRBV6-1	TRBJ2-1	CASSETQGAEQFF	TGTGCCAGCAGTGAGACACAGGGAGCTGAGCAGTTCTTC
-	-	TRBV10-2	TRBJ2-2	CASSGALGELFF	TGCGCCAGCAGTGGCGCGCTCGGGGAGCTGTTTTTT
-	TRBD2	TRBV18	TRBJ2-5	CASSPSPGGTETQYF	TGTGCCAGCTCACCATCCCCGGGAGGAACGGAGACCCAGTACTTC
-	TRBD1	TRBV30	TRBJ2-1	CAWSLVGWSGGSYNEQFF	TGTGCCTGGAGTCTCGTGGGGTGGTCAGGGGGCTCCTACAATGAGCAGTTCTTC
-	-	TRBV5-1	TRBJ2-7	CASSSTRLAAYEQYF	TGCGCCAGCAGCTCGACCCGATTGGCAGCCTACGAGCAGTACTTC
-	-	TRBV30	TRBJ2-7	CAWSGGKGFWAYEQYF	TGTGCCTGGAGTGGGGGGAAGGGGTTTTGGGCCTACGAGCAGTACTTC
-	-	TRBV14	TRBJ1-4	CASSQVRAEKLFF	TGTGCCAGCAGCCAAGTTAGGGCTGAAAAACTGTTTTTT